The 30 T cell receptor beta chains below were found in one sample sequenced in a study of cytotoxic CD8 clonotypes in ibrutinib-treated CLL. TCRdb keeps only in-frame clones here, not all; method: immunoSEQ multiplex PCR. The repertoire has roughly 250,000 clones, roughly 70% of them found once; the top ten carry 15%. The sample was PBMCs, taken after 24 months of ibrutinib treatment. All receptors derive from a human donor with chronic lymphocytic leukemia.

The chain is built from TRBV21-1 and TRBJ2-3; the table calls TRBD2, which could not be checked here. TRBV21-1 constitutes a pseudogene. This CDR3 spans 17 amino acids. The CDR3 reads CASSKEPARACTDTQYF. The CDR3, as DNA: TGTGCCAGCAGCAAAGAACCCGCTCGAGCGTGCACAGATACGCAGTATTTT.

V is TRBV18 and J is TRBJ1-5; unclear D gene. The germline V and J ends were trimmed by 6 bases and 6 bases, with 15 bases remaining between them. The CDR3 consists of 14 residues. In germline, CDR1 is KGHSH, CDR2 LQKENI. CDR3 amino acids: CASSEFGEGQPQHF. CDR3 DNA: TGTGCCAGCTCCGAATTCGGGGAGGGTCAGCCCCAGCATTTT.

The chain recombines TRBV27 with TRBJ1-5, with TRBD1 matching 10 bases. This CDR3 contains 13 residues. Trimming at V came to 9 bases and at J to 4 bases, leaving 3 bases not matched to a gene. Germline V gene lookup returns CDR1 MNHEY and CDR2 SMNVEV (reference sequence). CDR3 sequence: CASGDRGNQPQHF. The CDR3 DNA reads as TGTGCCAGTGGGGACAGGGGTAATCAGCCCCAGCATTTT.

The chain is built from TRBV4-2 and TRBJ2-7; D perhaps matches TRBD2 (6 bases). Trimming cost V 4 bases and J 5 bases, with 18 bases left between them. CDR3 length: 15 amino acids. Germline V CDR1 and CDR2: LGHNA, YNFKEQ. The CDR3 here is CASSPLREWANEQYF. For the CDR3, the DNA is TGTGCCAGCAGCCCCCTACGGGAGTGGGCTAACGAGCAGTACTTC.

This chain's CDR3 is CASSFSGQETQYF. CDR3 DNA: TGTGCCAGCAGTTTTAGCGGCCAAGAGACCCAGTACTTC. The chain has TRBV6-5 and TRBJ2-5; D may be TRBD2 (6 bases). The CDR3 consists of 13 residues. With 4 bases removed from V and 1 base from J, the gap between germline ends came to 7 bases. Germline V gene lookup returns CDR1 MNHEY and CDR2 SVGAGI.

The chain recombines TRBV10-2 with TRBJ1-5; D not certain. There are 14 residues in the CDR3. Deletions cut 0 bases from V and 1 base from J, with 4 bases between. Germline V lookup: CDR1 WSHSY, CDR2 SAAADI. Here the CDR3 reads CASSESMSNQPQHF. Written as DNA, the CDR3 is TGCGCCAGCAGTGAGTCAATGAGCAATCAGCCCCAGCATTTT.

This clone was counted a few times. V is TRBV29-1 and J is TRBJ2-7; D is unclear. Germline V gene data show CDR1 as SQVTM and CDR2 as ANQGSEA. The V end was cut by 2 bases, the J end by 4 bases, with 6 bases between. The CDR3 has 11 amino acids. This chain's CDR3 is CSVEKRYEQYF. The CDR3 DNA sequence: TGCAGCGTTGAAAAGAGGTACGAGCAGTACTTC.

The chain is built from TRBV11-2 and TRBJ1-1; D may be TRBD1 (5 bases). The CDR3 totals 16 residues. Germline CDR1 is SGHAT and CDR2 is FQNNGV. Trimming took off 1 base at V and 0 bases at J, with 12 bases between the two ends. The CDR3 DNA reads as TGTGCCAGCAGCTTAGGAGGGGTCGGGGTGAACACTGAAGCTTTCTTT. It encodes CASSLGGVGVNTEAFF.

This chain joins TRBV19 and TRBJ2-1, with 12 bases lining up with TRBD1. Germline V gene data show CDR1 as LNHDA and CDR2 as SQIVND (reference sequence). The CDR3 totals 16 residues. The V and J ends lost 5 bases and 7 bases, in that order; junction bases with no gene match: 9. The CDR3 protein is CASSVHRDRGPNEQFF. CDR3 DNA: TGTGCCAGTAGTGTCCACCGGGACAGGGGGCCGAATGAGCAGTTCTTC.

There are a few counts of this clone. The chain couples TRBV5-1 to TRBJ1-1, with TRBD1 matching 9 bases. CDR1 is SGHRS, CDR2 YFSETQ, per germline. V was pared by 4 bases and J by 1 base, with 8 bases of the junction left unmatched. The CDR3 extends over 16 amino acids. CDR3 nucleotide sequence: TGCGCCAGCAGCCCGGATCCGGGACAGGGGAACACTGAAGCTTTCTTT. This codes for CASSPDPGQGNTEAFF.

The chain uses TRBV27 and TRBJ2-7; tentative D call: TRBD2 (6 bases). V was trimmed by 8 bases and J by 1 base, leaving 12 bases between them. The CDR3 covers 13 residues. Germline V lookup: CDR1 MNHEY, CDR2 SMNVEV (reference sequence). Here the CDR3 DNA reads TGTGCCAGCGGGGGAGGCAGTTCCTACGAGCAGTACTTC. It encodes CASGGGSSYEQYF.

J is TRBJ2-3 and V is TRBV27, with D possibly being TRBD1 (6 bases). Per germline, CDR1 MNHEY and CDR2 SMNVEV (reference sequence). Trimming shortened V by 3 bases and J by 4 bases, and 11 bases separated the two germline ends. The CDR3 spans 14 residues. This CDR3 reads CASSFSRGSDTQYF. DNA of the CDR3: TGTGCCAGCAGTTTTTCGAGGGGGTCAGATACGCAGTATTTT.

V is TRBV2 and J is TRBJ2-3; D call uncertain. The CDR3 has 13 amino acids. V was trimmed by 4 bases and J by 1 base, leaving 6 bases between them. Looked up from germline, CDR1 is SNHLY and CDR2 is FYNNEI. CDR3 nucleotides: TGTGCCAGCAGTGGTCTAGGCACAGATACGCAGTATTTT. It is translated as CASSGLGTDTQYF.

The CDR3, as DNA: TGCAGCGTTGAGCCCTACCGGGACAGGGGCTACAATGAGCAGTTCTTC. It yields the protein CSVEPYRDRGYNEQFF. The rearrangement uses TRBV29-1 and TRBJ2-1; 10 positions match TRBD1. Germline CDR1 reads SQVTM; CDR2 reads ANQGSEA. J gave up 3 bases and V 3 bases, and 8 bases lay outside the gene matches. The CDR3 runs to 16 residues.

The chain recombines TRBV2 with TRBJ2-2; D gene unclear. The CDR3 runs 11 residues. Between the trimmed V and J ends, which lost 8 bases and 3 bases, there was a span of 4 bases. Germline lookup yields CDR1 SNHLY and CDR2 FYNNEI. The CDR3 is CASEYTGELFF. In DNA, the CDR3 is TGTGCCAGCGAATACACCGGGGAGCTGTTTTTT.

The chain joins TRBV29-1 to TRBJ1-1; TRBD1 might be the D (5 bases). The V and J ends lost 0 bases and 0 bases respectively, with 8 bases between them. This CDR3 comprises 14 residues. Germline CDR1 and CDR2: SQVTM and ANQGSEA. CDR3 coding DNA: TGCAGCGTTGAAGATCTAGGGGTGAACACTGAAGCTTTCTTT. Translated: CSVEDLGVNTEAFF.

The V gene is TRBV6-6, the J gene TRBJ2-7; D gene unclear. The V end was cut by 6 bases, the J end by 4 bases, with 13 bases between. The CDR3 is made up of 13 amino acids. Per germline, CDR1 MNHNY and CDR2 SVGAGI (reference sequence). This CDR3 is CASSPMSLYEQYF. The DNA of the CDR3 is TGTGCCAGCAGCCCTATGTCCCTTTACGAGCAGTACTTC.

This CDR3 is CASSGTGGVHETQYF. Here the CDR3 DNA reads TGTGCCAGCAGCGGAACAGGGGGCGTTCACGAGACCCAGTACTTC. J is TRBJ2-5 and V is TRBV9, with 9 nucleotides matching TRBD1. The CDR3 covers 15 residues. Per germline, CDR1 SGDLS and CDR2 YYNGEE. The V segment lost 3 bases and the J segment 5 bases; nucleotides outside the gene matches: 8.

J is TRBJ1-2 and V is TRBV7-9; the D is unclear. The ends were cut back, 0 bases at V and 1 base at J, with 3 bases in the middle. This CDR3 region has 13 residues. CDR1 is SEHNR, CDR2 FQNEAQ, per germline (reference sequence). The CDR3 DNA sequence: TGTGCCAGCAGCTTAGCTCTTAACTATGGCTACACCTTC. Protein: CASSLALNYGYTF. The full variable domain, with the rest looked up from reference TRBV7-9 and TRBJ1-2, is DTGVSQNPRHKITKRGQNVTFRCDPISEHNRLYWYRQTLGQGPEFLTYFQNEAQLEKSRLLSDRFSAERPKGSFSTLEIQRTEQGDSAMYLCASSLALNYGYTFGSGTRLTVV.

The rearrangement joins TRBV6-4 to TRBJ2-7; 7 bases line up with TRBD1. CDR3 length: 14 amino acids. Germline V gene sequence: CDR1 MRHNA, CDR2 SNTAGT. V shed 6 bases and J 0 bases; nucleotides not matched to a gene: 5. The CDR3 DNA follows: TGTGCCAGCAGCCCGGGACAGAGCTCCTACGAGCAGTACTTC. It encodes CASSPGQSSYEQYF.

The J gene is TRBJ2-5, the V gene TRBV18, with 10 nucleotides matching TRBD1. This CDR3 comprises 13 residues. With V trimmed by 10 bases and J by 0 bases, 2 bases remained unmatched. Germline assignment: CDR1 KGHSH and CDR2 LQKENI. The CDR3 DNA is TGTGCCACCGGGACAGGGGACCAAGAGACCCAGTACTTC. Residues: CATGTGDQETQYF.

The J gene is TRBJ1-4, the V gene TRBV2; 8 bases line up with TRBD1. From germline, CDR1 is SNHLY and CDR2 FYNNEI. Germline trimming cut 3 bases from V and 3 bases from J; bases unmatched to any gene: 3. CDR3 length equals 15 residues. CDR3: CASSDQGAPNEKLFF. CDR3 coding DNA: TGTGCCAGCAGTGATCAGGGGGCACCTAATGAAAAACTGTTTTTT.

This chain connects TRBV11-2 to TRBJ2-7; D not resolved. CDR1 and CDR2 from the germline V gene are SGHAT and FQNNGV. CDR3 length equals 14 residues. Trimming shortened V by 2 bases and J by 0 bases, and 8 bases separated the two germline ends. The CDR3 here is CASSLWPSSYEQYF. CDR3 sequence (DNA): TGTGCCAGCAGCTTATGGCCGAGCTCCTACGAGCAGTACTTC.

At least ten counts were recorded for this clone. This sequence joins TRBV6-4 and TRBJ1-2, with a weak D call TRBD1 (6 bases). V was cut by 2 bases and J by 7 bases, with 11 bases left in between. Germline V gene data show CDR1 as MRHNA and CDR2 as SNTAGT. The CDR3 length is 13 residues. CDR3 residues: CASSDLQGSGYTF. CDR3 sequence (DNA): TGTGCCAGCAGTGACCTACAGGGCAGTGGCTACACCTTC.

V is TRBV7-9 and J is TRBJ2-3, with 15 bases matching TRBD2. The CDR3 sequence is 17 residues long. Per germline, CDR1 SEHNR and CDR2 FQNEAQ (reference sequence). After removal of 1 base from V and 9 bases from J, the junction contained 8 bases not matched to a gene. CDR3 protein: CASSLDLGTSGRSTQYF. DNA of the CDR3: TGTGCCAGCAGCTTAGATCTGGGGACTAGCGGGAGGAGCACGCAGTATTTT.

This chain joins TRBV1 and TRBJ1-5; the DNA was not used to check the table's D call, TRBD1. TRBV1 is classified as a pseudogene. The CDR3 covers 16 residues. The CDR3 protein is CTSSQGPRDREQPQHF. In DNA, the CDR3 is TGCACCAGCAGCCAAGGCCCCAGGGACAGGGAACAGCCCCAGCATTTT.

The chain joins TRBV28 to TRBJ2-2; D not resolved. This CDR3 comprises 12 residues. The V end was cut by 3 bases, the J end by 7 bases, with 6 bases between. Germline CDR1 MDHEN, CDR2 SYDVKM. The CDR3 DNA is TGTGCCAGCAGTTTGTTGGTCGGGGAGCTGTTTTTT. Translation: CASSLLVGELFF.

The rearrangement joins TRBV11-3 to TRBJ1-1; the D is unclear. Germline CDR1 is SGHNT and CDR2 is YENEEA. The CDR3 has 14 amino acids. V was clipped by 0 bases and J by 1 base, with 6 bases between them. The CDR3 loop reads CASSLEGSNTEAFF. CDR3 bases: TGTGCCAGCAGCTTAGAGGGGTCGAACACTGAAGCTTTCTTT.

V usage is TRBV11-1 and J usage is TRBJ2-5; 9 bases fit TRBD1. The CDR3 has 17 residues. V was pared by 5 bases and J by 3 bases, with 13 bases of the junction left unmatched. CDR1 is SGHAT and CDR2 is FQDESV in the germline V gene (reference sequence). The CDR3 protein is CASSKGQGTGWEETQYF. CDR3 nucleotides: TGTGCCAGCAGCAAGGGACAGGGTACGGGTTGGGAAGAGACCCAGTACTTC.

This chain links TRBV2 with TRBJ1-2; no definite D call. The CDR3 contains 13 residues. Trimming took off 5 bases at V and 1 base at J, with 8 bases between the two ends. Germline CDR1 reads SNHLY; CDR2 reads FYNNEI. This CDR3 is CASSLLNNYGYTF. CDR3 DNA: TGTGCCAGCAGTCTTCTGAATAACTATGGCTACACCTTC.